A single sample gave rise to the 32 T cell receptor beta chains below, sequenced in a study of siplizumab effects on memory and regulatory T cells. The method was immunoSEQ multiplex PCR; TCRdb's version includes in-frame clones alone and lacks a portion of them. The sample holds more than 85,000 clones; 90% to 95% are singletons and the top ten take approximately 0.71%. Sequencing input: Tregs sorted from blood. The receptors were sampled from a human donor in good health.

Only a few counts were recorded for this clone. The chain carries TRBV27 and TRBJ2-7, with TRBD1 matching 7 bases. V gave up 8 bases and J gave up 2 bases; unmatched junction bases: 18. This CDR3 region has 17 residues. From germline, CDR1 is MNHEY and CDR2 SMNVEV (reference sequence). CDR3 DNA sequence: TGTGCCAGCGGTACCCCACTCGGACAGGCTTTCGCCTACGAGCAGTACTTC. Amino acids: CASGTPLGQAFAYEQYF.

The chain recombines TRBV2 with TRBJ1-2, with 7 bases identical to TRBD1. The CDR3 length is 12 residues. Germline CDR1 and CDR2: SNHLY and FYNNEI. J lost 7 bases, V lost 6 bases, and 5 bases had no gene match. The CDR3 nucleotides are TGTGCCAGCAGGACCTACAGGGGTGGCTACACCTTC. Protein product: CASRTYRGGYTF.

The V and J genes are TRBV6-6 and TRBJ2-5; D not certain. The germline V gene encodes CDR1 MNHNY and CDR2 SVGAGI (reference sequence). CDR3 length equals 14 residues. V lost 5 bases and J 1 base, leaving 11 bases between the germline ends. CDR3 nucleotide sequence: TGTGCCAGCAGTCTTACCTGGTCCCAAGAGACCCAGTACTTC. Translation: CASSLTWSQETQYF.

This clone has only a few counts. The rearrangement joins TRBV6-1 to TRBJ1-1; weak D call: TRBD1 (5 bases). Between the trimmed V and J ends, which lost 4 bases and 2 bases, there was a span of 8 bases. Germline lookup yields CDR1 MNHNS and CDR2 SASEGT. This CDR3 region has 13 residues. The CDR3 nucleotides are TGTGCCAGCAGTGCCAGGGTTAACACTGAAGCTTTCTTT. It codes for CASSARVNTEAFF.

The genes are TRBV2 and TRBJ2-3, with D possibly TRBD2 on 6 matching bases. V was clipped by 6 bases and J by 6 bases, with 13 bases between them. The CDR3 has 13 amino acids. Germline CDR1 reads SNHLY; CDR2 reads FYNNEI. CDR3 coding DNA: TGTGCCAGCAGGGTAGGAGGGTTGGATACGCAGTATTTT. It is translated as CASRVGGLDTQYF.

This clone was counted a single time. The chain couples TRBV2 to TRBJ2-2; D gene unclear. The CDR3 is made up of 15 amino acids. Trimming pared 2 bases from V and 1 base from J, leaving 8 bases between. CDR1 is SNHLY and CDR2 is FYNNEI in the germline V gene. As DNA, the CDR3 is TGTGCCAGCAGTGAACTTAGCAAGAACACCGGGGAGCTGTTTTTT. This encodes CASSELSKNTGELFF.

The CDR3 protein is CASSEATTGTEGYTF. The CDR3 bases are TGTGCCAGCAGTGAAGCGACCACCGGGACGGAAGGCTACACCTTC. This chain joins TRBV2 and TRBJ1-2; D might be TRBD1 (5 bases). The germline V and J ends were trimmed by 0 bases and 8 bases, with 16 bases remaining between them. Germline CDR1 reads SNHLY; CDR2 reads FYNNEI. The length of the CDR3 is 15 residues.

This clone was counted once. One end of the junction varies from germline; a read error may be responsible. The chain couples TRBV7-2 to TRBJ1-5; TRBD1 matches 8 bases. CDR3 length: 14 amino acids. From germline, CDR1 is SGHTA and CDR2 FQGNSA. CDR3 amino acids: CASSASGGKQPQHF. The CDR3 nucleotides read TGTGCCAGCAGCGCCTCAGGGGGCAAACAGCCCCAGCATTTT.

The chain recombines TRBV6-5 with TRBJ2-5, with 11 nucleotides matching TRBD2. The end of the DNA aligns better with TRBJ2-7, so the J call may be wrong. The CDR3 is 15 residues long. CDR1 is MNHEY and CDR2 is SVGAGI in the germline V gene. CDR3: CASTLTSGGYYEQYF. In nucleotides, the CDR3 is TGTGCCAGCACTCTAACTAGCGGGGGTTATTACGAGCAGTACTTC.

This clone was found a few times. The CDR3 reads CASSFYLAGGLGETQYF. Written as DNA, the CDR3 is TGCGCCAGCAGCTTCTACCTAGCGGGAGGGCTAGGAGAGACCCAGTACTTC. V and J are TRBV4-1 and TRBJ2-5; 12 nucleotides match TRBD2. V dropped 5 bases and J dropped 4; count of bases not matched to a gene: 11. This CDR3 is 17 amino acids long. Germline V CDR1 and CDR2: MGHRA, YSYEKL.

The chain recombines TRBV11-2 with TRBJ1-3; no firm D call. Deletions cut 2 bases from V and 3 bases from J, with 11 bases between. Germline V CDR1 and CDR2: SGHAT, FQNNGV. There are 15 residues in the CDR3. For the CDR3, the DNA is TGTGCCAGCAGCTTACCTAAAGGGATTGGAAACACCATATATTTT. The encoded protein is CASSLPKGIGNTIYF. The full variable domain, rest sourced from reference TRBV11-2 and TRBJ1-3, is EAGVAQSPRYKIIEKRQSVAFWCNPISGHATLYWYQQILGQGPKLLIQFQNNGVVDDSQLPKDRFSAERLKGVDSTLKIQPAKLEDSAVYLCASSLPKGIGNTIYFGEGSWLTVV.

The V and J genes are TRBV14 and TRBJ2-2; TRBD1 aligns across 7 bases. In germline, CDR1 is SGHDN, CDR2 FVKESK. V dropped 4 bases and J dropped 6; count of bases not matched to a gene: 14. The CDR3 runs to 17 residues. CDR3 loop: CASSPSTGVELAGELFF. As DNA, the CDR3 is TGTGCCAGCAGCCCCTCAACAGGGGTTGAGCTCGCCGGGGAGCTGTTTTTT.

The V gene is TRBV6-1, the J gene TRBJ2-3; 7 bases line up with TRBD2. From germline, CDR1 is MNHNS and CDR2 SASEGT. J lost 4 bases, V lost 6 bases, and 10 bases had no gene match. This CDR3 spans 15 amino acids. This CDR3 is CASRGEGLVPDTQYF. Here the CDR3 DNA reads TGTGCCAGCAGGGGGGAGGGATTGGTCCCAGATACGCAGTATTTT.

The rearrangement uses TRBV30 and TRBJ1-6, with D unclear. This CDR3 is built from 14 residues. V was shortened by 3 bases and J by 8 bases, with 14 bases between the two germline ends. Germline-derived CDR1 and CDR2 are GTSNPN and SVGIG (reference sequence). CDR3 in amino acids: CAWSRTLTDSPLHF. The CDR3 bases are TGTGCCTGGAGCCGGACCTTAACCGATTCACCCCTCCACTTT.

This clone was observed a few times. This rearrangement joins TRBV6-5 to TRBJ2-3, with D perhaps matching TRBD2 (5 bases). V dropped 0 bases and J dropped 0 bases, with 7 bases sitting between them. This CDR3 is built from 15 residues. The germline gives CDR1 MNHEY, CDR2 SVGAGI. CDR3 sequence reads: CASSYSGSSTDTQYF. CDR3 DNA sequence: TGTGCCAGCAGTTACTCTGGGAGTAGCACAGATACGCAGTATTTT.

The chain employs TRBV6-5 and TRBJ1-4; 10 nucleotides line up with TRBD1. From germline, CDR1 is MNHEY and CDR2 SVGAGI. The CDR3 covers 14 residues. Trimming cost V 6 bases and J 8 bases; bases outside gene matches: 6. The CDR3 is CASSSDRGREKLFF. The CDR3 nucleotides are TGTGCCAGCAGCTCCGACAGGGGGCGGGAAAAACTGTTTTTT.

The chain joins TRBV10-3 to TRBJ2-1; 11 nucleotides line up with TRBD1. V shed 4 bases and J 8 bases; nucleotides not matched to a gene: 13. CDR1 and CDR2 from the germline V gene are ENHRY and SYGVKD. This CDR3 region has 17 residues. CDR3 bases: TGTGCCATCAGTGGGACAGGGGGCCCACGGCCGGCCCATGAGCAGTTCTTC. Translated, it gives CAISGTGGPRPAHEQFF.

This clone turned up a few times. DNA of the CDR3: TGTGCCAGCAGCTTAGCCCGTGAGACCCAGTACTTC. Protein product: CASSLARETQYF. This chain joins TRBV11-2 and TRBJ2-5; no definite D call. This CDR3 is 12 amino acids long. Deletions cut 1 base from V and 5 bases from J, with 5 bases between. CDR1 and CDR2 from the germline V gene are SGHAT and FQNNGV.

The CDR3: CASSSRLAEGADTQYF. The CDR3 DNA reads TGTGCCAGCAGCTCAAGACTAGCGGAGGGGGCAGATACGCAGTATTTT. The gene calls are TRBV5-4 and TRBJ2-3; TRBD2 agrees at 9 bases. Germline CDR1 is SGHNT and CDR2 is YYREEE (reference sequence). There are 16 residues in the CDR3. The V and J ends lost 3 bases and 4 bases, in that order; junction bases with no gene match: 9.

The CDR3 sequence is CASSLVRLLAGGAQYF. CDR3 in DNA: TGTGCCAGCAGCTTAGTCCGATTGTTGGCGGGAGGGGCCCAGTACTTC. This chain links TRBV7-6 with TRBJ2-5; TRBD2 agrees at 9 bases. Germline loops: CDR1 SGHVS, CDR2 FNYEAQ. The V segment lost 1 base and the J segment 9 bases; nucleotides outside the gene matches: 12. CDR3 size: 16 residues.

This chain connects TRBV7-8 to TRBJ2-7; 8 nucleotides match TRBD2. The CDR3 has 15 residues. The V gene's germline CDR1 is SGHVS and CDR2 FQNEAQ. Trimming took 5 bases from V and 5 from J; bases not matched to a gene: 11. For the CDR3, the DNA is TGTGCCAGCAGCCCCCGAGGGGCGGGAGGCCACGAGCAGTACTTC. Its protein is CASSPRGAGGHEQYF.

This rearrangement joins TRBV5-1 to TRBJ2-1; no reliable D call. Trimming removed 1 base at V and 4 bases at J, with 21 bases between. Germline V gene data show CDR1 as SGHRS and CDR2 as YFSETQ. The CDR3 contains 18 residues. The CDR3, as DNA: TGCGCCAGCAGCTTGTATCTTAGCAGGATTGGTGGGTACAATGAGCAGTTCTTC. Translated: CASSLYLSRIGGYNEQFF.

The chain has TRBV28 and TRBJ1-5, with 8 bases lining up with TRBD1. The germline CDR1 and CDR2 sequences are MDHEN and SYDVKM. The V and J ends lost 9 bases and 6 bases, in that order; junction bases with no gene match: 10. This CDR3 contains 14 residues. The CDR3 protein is CASEVAGGVQPQHF. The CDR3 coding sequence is TGTGCCAGTGAGGTGGCAGGGGGCGTTCAGCCCCAGCATTTT.

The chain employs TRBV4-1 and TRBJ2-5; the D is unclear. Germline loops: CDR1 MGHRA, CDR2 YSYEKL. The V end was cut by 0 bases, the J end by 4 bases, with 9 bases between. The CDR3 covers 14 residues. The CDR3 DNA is TGCGCCAGCAGCCAAGATCATCTATCAGAGACCCAGTACTTC. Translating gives CASSQDHLSETQYF.

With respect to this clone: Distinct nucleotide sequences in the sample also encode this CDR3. This CDR3 reads CASSRTSGTYNEQFF. CDR3 sequence (DNA): TGCGCCAGCAGCAGAACTAGCGGGACATACAATGAGCAGTTCTTC. The V gene is TRBV5-1, the J gene TRBJ2-1; 10 nucleotides align to TRBD2. The CDR3 is 15 residues long. Germline trimming cut 4 bases from V and 4 bases from J; bases unmatched to any gene: 5. The germline gives CDR1 SGHRS, CDR2 YFSETQ.

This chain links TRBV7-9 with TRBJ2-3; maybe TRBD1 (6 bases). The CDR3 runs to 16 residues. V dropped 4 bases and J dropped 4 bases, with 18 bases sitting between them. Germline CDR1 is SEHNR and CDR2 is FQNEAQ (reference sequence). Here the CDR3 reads CASSSPGPAGADTQYF. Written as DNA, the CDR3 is TGTGCCAGCAGCTCACCTGGGCCAGCAGGGGCAGATACGCAGTATTTT.

The CDR3: CASMVKTYTEAFF. For the CDR3, the DNA is TGTGCCAGCATGGTCAAAACCTACACTGAAGCTTTCTTT. The rearrangement uses TRBV6-1 and TRBJ1-1; D gene unclear. V was clipped by 7 bases and J by 3 bases, with 12 bases between them. The CDR3 is 13 amino acids. Looked up from germline, CDR1 is MNHNS and CDR2 is SASEGT.

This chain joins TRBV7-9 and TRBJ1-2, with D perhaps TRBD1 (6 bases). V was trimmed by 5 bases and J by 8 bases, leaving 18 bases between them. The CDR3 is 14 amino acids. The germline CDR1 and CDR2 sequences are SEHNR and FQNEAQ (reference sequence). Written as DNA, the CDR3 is TGTGCCAGCAGCCGAGGGACGGCCGGGGGCGGCTACACCTTC. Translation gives CASSRGTAGGGYTF.

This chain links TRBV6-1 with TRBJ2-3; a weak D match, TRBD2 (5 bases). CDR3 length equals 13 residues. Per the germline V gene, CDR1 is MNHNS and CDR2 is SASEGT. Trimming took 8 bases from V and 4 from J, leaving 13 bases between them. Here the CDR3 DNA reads TGTGCCAGCCACGATCTGGACTCAGATACGCAGTATTTT. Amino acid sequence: CASHDLDSDTQYF.

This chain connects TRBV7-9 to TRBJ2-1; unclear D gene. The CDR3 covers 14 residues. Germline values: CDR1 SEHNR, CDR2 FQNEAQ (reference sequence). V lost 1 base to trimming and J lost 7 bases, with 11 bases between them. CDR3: CASSLVVQVNEQFF. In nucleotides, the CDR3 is TGTGCCAGCAGCTTAGTGGTCCAGGTAAATGAGCAGTTCTTC.

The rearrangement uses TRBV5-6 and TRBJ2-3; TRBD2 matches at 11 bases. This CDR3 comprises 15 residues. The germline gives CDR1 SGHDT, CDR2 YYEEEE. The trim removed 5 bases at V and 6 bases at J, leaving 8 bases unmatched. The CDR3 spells CASRSGLAGRDTQYF. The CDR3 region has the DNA TGTGCCAGCAGAAGCGGACTAGCGGGTCGGGATACGCAGTATTTT.

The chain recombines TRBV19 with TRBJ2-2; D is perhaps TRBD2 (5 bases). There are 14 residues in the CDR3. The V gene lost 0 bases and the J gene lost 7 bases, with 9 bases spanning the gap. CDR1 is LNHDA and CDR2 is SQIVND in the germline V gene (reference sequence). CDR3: CASSIDRGVGELFF. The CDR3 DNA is TGTGCCAGTAGTATAGATCGGGGTGTCGGGGAGCTGTTTTTT. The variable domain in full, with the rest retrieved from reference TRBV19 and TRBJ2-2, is DGGITQSPKYLFRKEGQNVTLSCEQNLNHDAMYWYRQDPGQGLRLIYYSQIVNDFQKGDIAEGYSVSREKKESFPLTVTSAQKNPTAFYLCASSIDRGVGELFFGEGSRLTVL.